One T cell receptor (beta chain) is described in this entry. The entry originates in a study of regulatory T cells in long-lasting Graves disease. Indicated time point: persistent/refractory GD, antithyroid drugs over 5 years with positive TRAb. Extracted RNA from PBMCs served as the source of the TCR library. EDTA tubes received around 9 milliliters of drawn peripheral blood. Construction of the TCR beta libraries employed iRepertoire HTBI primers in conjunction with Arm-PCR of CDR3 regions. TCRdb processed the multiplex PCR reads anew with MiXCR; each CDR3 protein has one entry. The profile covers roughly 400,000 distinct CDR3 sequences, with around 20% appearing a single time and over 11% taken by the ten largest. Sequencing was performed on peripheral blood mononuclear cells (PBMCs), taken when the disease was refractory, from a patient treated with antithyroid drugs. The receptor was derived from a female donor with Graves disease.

CDR3 in amino acids: CASSAWGDTIYF. CDR3 coding DNA: TGTGCCAGCAGCGCCTGGGGAGACACCATATATTTT. The V gene is TRBV9, the J gene TRBJ1-3; D is undetermined. Germline CDR1 SGDLS, CDR2 YYNGEE. Trimming shortened V by 3 bases and J by 8 bases, and 9 bases separated the two germline ends. The CDR3 is made up of 12 amino acids. Full variable domain (remainder filled in from reference TRBV9 and TRBJ1-3): DSGVTQTPKHLITATGQRVTLRCSPRSGDLSVYWYQQSLDQGLQFLIQYYNGEERAKGNILERFSAQQFPDLHSELNLSSLELGDSALYFCASSAWGDTIYFGEGSWLTVV.